The text below deals with one T cell receptor (beta chain). Libraries were prepared by immunoSEQ multiplex PCR; TCRdb keeps only in-frame clonotypes and omits some of them. The table records 15,000 or so clones, 93% of them present only once. The entry originates in a study of T cell changes during pregnancy in multiple sclerosis. The CDR3 runs 12 residues. The germline V gene has CDR1 MNHEY and CDR2 SMNVEV (reference sequence). V was trimmed by 5 bases and J by 6 bases, leaving 9 bases between them. The chain uses TRBV27 and TRBJ2-3; D is possibly TRBD2 (5 bases). The sequence was collected from a female donor in good health, enrolled as a control in a pregnancy study. The source was peripheral blood, collected in the second trimester of pregnancy. The CDR3 loop reads CASSPRGDTQYF. CDR3 in DNA: TGTGCCAGCAGTCCGCGCGGGGATACGCAGTATTTT.